Listed below are T cell receptor beta chains from one sample, sequenced in a study of T cell repertoires in cytomegalovirus infection. TCRdb fed the reads into MiXCR, producing one record per CDR3 protein. This sample has around 740,000 distinct CDR3 sequences; 35% to 45% occur once, and the top ten carry more than 2.5%. The sequenced material came from PBMCs. The receptors stem from a human donor in good health (CMV status not recorded). Some clones in this sample may be carry-over from other donors' samples. The CDR3 runs from the conserved cysteine through the conserved F or W. The D gene is left open where the match is weak. Size is stated for part of the rows, as once, few or many counts, or as a class when the clone is expanded.

d_gene	abundance	v_gene	j_gene	CDR3aa	CDR3nt
.	few	TRBV6-4	TRBJ2-7	CASSDGSSNEQYF	TGTGCCAGCAGTGACGGGAGTTCGAACGAGCAGTACTTC
TRBD2	.	TRBV20-1	TRBJ2-1	CSAPGEVAGAYSYNEQFF	TGCAGTGCCCCCGGGGAAGTAGCGGGGGCTTACTCCTACAATGAGCAGTTCTTC
.	few	TRBV20-1	TRBJ2-3	CSASQTPSPTDTQYF	TGCAGTGCTAGTCAGACTCCTTCCCCCACAGATACGCAGTATTTT
TRBD1	.	TRBV12-3/TRBV12-4	TRBJ2-5	CASSFPAGGQETQYF	TGTGCCAGCAGTTTTCCCGCAGGGGGCCAAGAGACCCAGTACTTC
.	many	TRBV7-2	TRBJ2-1	CASSFGRSTYNEQFF	TGTGCCAGCAGCTTTGGGAGGAGCACCTACAATGAGCAGTTCTTC
.	few	TRBV19	TRBJ1-1	CASRPGSTEAFF	TGTGCCAGTAGACCGGGGTCTACTGAAGCTTTCTTT
TRBD1	.	TRBV7-8	TRBJ1-4	CASSKGAGGLIKLFF	TGTGCCAGCAGCAAGGGAGCAGGGGGGTTAATCAAACTGTTTTTT
.	.	TRBV28	TRBJ2-3	CASSGRQVLTDTQYF	TGTGCCAGCAGCGGCCGCCAGGTACTTACAGATACGCAGTATTTT
TRBD1	many	TRBV5-4	TRBJ1-3	CASSEQKTGAGNTIYF	TGTGCCAGCAGCGAACAGAAGACAGGGGCTGGAAACACCATATATTTT
.	many	TRBV7-9	TRBJ1-5	CASSSGSQPQHF	TGTGCCAGCAGCTCCGGGTCGCAGCCCCAGCATTTT
TRBD1	few	TRBV7-6	TRBJ1-4	CASSKDRGPEKLFF	TGTGCCAGCAGCAAGGACAGGGGGCCGGAAAAACTGTTTTTT
.	.	TRBV7-4	TRBJ2-7	CASSLLDYSYEQYF	TGTGCCAGCAGCCTTCTGGACTACTCCTACGAGCAGTACTTC
.	.	TRBV11-2	TRBJ2-6	CASSRRGGTDGSGANVLTF	TGTGCCAGCAGCCGGCGAGGGGGGACCGATGGCTCTGGGGCCAACGTCCTGACTTTC
TRBD2	few	TRBV28	TRBJ2-7	CASRMGLVYEQYF	TGTGCCAGCAGAATGGGACTAGTCTACGAGCAGTACTTC
.	.	TRBV6-2/TRBV6-3	TRBJ2-1	CASSLAEPSYNEQFF	TGTGCCAGCAGTTTAGCGGAGCCCTCCTACAATGAGCAGTTCTTC
.	.	TRBV7-3	TRBJ2-1	CASSPIGGLEQFF	TGTGCCAGCAGCCCCATAGGGGGACTCGAGCAGTTCTTC
.	.	TRBV5-6	TRBJ2-7	CASSLGPRADSYEQYF	TGTGCCAGCAGCTTGGGACCCCGAGCGGATTCCTACGAGCAGTACTTC
.	.	TRBV10-3	TRBJ1-1	CAISDGIRYTEAFF	TGTGCCATCAGTGATGGAATAAGGTACACTGAAGCTTTCTTT
.	.	TRBV6-5	TRBJ1-2	CASRTGTLYYGYPF	TGTGCCAGCAGAACCGGGACTCTCTACTATGGCTACCCCTTC
TRBD1	.	TRBV18	TRBJ1-1	CASSRRDSRNTEAFF	TGTGCCAGCTCACGCCGGGACAGCAGGAACACTGAAGCTTTCTTT
.	.	TRBV7-6	TRBJ1-4	CAGYNVATNYKLFF	TGCGCCGGCTATAACGTTGCAACTAATTACAAACTGTTTTTT
.	.	TRBV10-3	TRBJ2-3	CAISEQGTDTQYF	TGTGCCATCAGTGAGCAGGGGACAGATACGCAGTATTTT
.	few	TRBV7-3	TRBJ2-2	CASSLVGTANTGELFF	TGTGCCAGCAGCTTAGTAGGGACGGCGAACACCGGGGAGCTGTTTTTT
TRBD1	.	TRBV6-5	TRBJ1-2	CASRPGAFTGGNYGYTF	TGTGCCAGCAGACCAGGAGCCTTTACAGGGGGCAACTATGGCTACACCTTC
.	.	TRBV10-3	TRBJ2-2	CAISSPPGRAGSNTGELFF	TGTGCCATCAGTTCCCCCCCGGGCAGGGCCGGCTCAAACACCGGGGAGCTGTTTTTT
TRBD2	many	TRBV7-2	TRBJ2-3	CASSRRRSGGSGTDTQYF	TGTGCCAGCAGCCGGCGAAGGAGCGGGGGAAGTGGTACAGATACGCAGTATTTT
TRBD1	many	TRBV7-2	TRBJ2-7	CASSLGTGRQYF	TGTGCCAGCAGCTTAGGGACAGGCCGGCAGTACTTC
TRBD1	.	TRBV29-1	TRBJ2-1	CSVEAEGAFF	TGCAGCGTTGAAGCCGAGGGGGCGTTCTTC
.	.	TRBV20-1	TRBJ2-7	CSAPVMAEAYEQYF	TGCAGTGCCCCCGTTATGGCGGAAGCCTACGAGCAGTACTTC
TRBD1	.	TRBV28	TRBJ1-2	CAILGQENYGYTF	TGTGCCATCCTCGGACAGGAGAACTATGGCTACACCTTC
.	many	TRBV12-3/TRBV12-4	TRBJ1-1	CASRWDNRGEAFF	TGTGCCAGCAGATGGGACAATCGGGGTGAAGCTTTCTTT
.	.	TRBV28	TRBJ1-2	CASSLRGNGYTF	TGTGCCAGCAGTTTACGTGGAAATGGCTACACCTTC
.	few	TRBV4-2	TRBJ2-5	CASSQVPGSQETQYF	TGTGCCAGCAGCCAAGTTCCAGGGAGTCAAGAGACCCAGTACTTC
.	many	TRBV7-6	TRBJ1-2	CATSWLYGYTF	TGTGCCACCTCATGGTTGTATGGCTACACCTTC
.	.	TRBV28	TRBJ1-1	CASSRTSKRAEAFF	TGTGCCAGCAGTAGAACCAGCAAGCGGGCTGAAGCTTTCTTT
.	few	TRBV28	TRBJ1-1	CASTVRGSYTEAFF	TGTGCCAGCACCGTCAGGGGCTCGTACACTGAAGCTTTCTTT
.	few	TRBV4-1	TRBJ1-2	CASSPRQERGYGYTF	TGCGCCAGCAGCCCCCGACAGGAGCGTGGCTATGGCTACACCTTC
.	.	TRBV12-3/TRBV12-4	TRBJ1-5	CASSHSQLRRIQPQHF	TGTGCCAGCAGCCACTCCCAGTTGCGGAGGATCCAACCCCAGCATTTT
.	.	TRBV28	TRBJ1-3	CASSSRAGGNTIYF	TGTGCCAGCAGTTCCCGGGCAGGGGGAAACACCATATATTTT
.	.	TRBV2	TRBJ2-3	CASSELGRGGTDTQYF	TGTGCCAGCAGTGAATTGGGCAGGGGGGGCACAGATACGCAGTATTTT